This T cell receptor beta chain derives from a study of cytomegalovirus exposure and HLA in healthy donors. Study-wide points: Cytomegalovirus-associated status was assigned to more than 150 TCR beta chains.

Points on this clone: Its matching antigen is unknown.

The PCR contained 60 Vbeta and 13 Jbeta primers. Clones were read by immunoSEQ multiplex PCR, and TCRdb kept only the in-frame ones, dropping some. The profile shows about 140,000 clones, about 82% of them singletons. V dropped 8 bases and J dropped 4 bases, with 14 bases sitting between them. This CDR3 has 14 amino acids. CDR1 is SEHNR and CDR2 is FQNEAQ in the germline V gene (reference sequence). The sequence was obtained from a man under 40 in good health. Sequenced input: PBMCs. This rearrangement joins TRBV7-9 to TRBJ1-4, with a possible D match to TRBD1 (6 bases). In DNA form, the CDR3 reads TGTGCCAGCCAGCTGACAGGCATTAATGAAAAACTGTTTTTT. It translates to CASQLTGINEKLFF.